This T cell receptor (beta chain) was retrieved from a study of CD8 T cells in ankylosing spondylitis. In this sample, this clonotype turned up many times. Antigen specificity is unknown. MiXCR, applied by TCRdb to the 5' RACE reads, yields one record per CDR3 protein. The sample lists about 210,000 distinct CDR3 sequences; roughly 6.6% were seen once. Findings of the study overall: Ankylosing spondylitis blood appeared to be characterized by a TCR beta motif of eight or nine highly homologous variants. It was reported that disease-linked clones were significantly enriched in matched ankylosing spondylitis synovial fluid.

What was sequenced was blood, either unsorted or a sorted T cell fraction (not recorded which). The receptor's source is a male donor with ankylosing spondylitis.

CDR3 in amino acids: CASSQELAGVYEQYF. The CDR3 nucleotides read TGTGCCAGCAGCCAAGAACTAGCGGGAGTTTACGAGCAGTACTTC. The chain is built from TRBV4-2 and TRBJ2-7, with TRBD2 identical over 11 bases. V lost 0 bases to trimming and J lost 4 bases; unmatched junction nucleotides: 2. Germline assignment: CDR1 LGHNA and CDR2 YNFKEQ. CDR3 size: 15 residues.